The 27 T cell receptor beta chains presented below share a single source sample, sequenced in a study of blood T cell repertoires in COVID-19. The protocol was immunoSEQ multiplex PCR, while the TCRdb copy is restricted to in-frame clones and leaves out a portion. The table records roughly 500,000 clones, around 89% of them present only once. Sequenced material: PBMCs or T cells enriched from blood (not recorded which). The source is a woman aged 40 to 50 who had recovered from COVID-19.

In its sample, this clone was seen a few times. This CDR3 is also generated by other DNA sequences in the sample. CDR3 in DNA: TGTGCCAGCAGCTTGCAGGGGAACACTGAAGCTTTCTTT. The encoded protein is CASSLQGNTEAFF. The V and J genes are TRBV5-4 and TRBJ1-1; D is perhaps TRBD1 (5 bases). V was clipped by 1 base and J by 1 base, with 5 bases between them. The CDR3 extends over 13 amino acids. Germline V CDR1 and CDR2: SGHNT, YYREEE (reference sequence).

The chain links TRBV7-9 to TRBJ1-1; weak D call: TRBD1 (5 bases). The CDR3 has 14 residues. Trimming removed 3 bases at V and 5 bases at J, with 13 bases between. Germline CDR1 reads SEHNR; CDR2 reads FQNEAQ (reference sequence). The CDR3 bases are TGTGCCAGCAGCTTGGGCCTCAGGGTGACTGAAGCTTTCTTT. Encoded protein: CASSLGLRVTEAFF.

In DNA, the CDR3 is TGTGCCAGCAGCTTAGCCCTGGACAGCTATGGCTACACCTTC. This gives the protein CASSLALDSYGYTF. The rearrangement uses TRBV11-3 and TRBJ1-2, with a possible D match to TRBD1 (6 bases). This CDR3 contains 14 residues. Trimming pared 1 base from V and 4 bases from J, leaving 10 bases between. Per the germline V gene, CDR1 is SGHNT and CDR2 is YENEEA. The whole variable domain, remainder taken from reference TRBV11-3 and TRBJ1-2, is EAGVVQSPRYKIIEKKQPVAFWCNPISGHNTLYWYLQNLGQGPELLIRYENEEAVDDSQLPKDRFSAERLKGVDSTLKIQPAELGDSAVYLCASSLALDSYGYTFGSGTRLTVV.

This clone was seen a few times. The rearrangement links TRBV18 to TRBJ1-2; D unclear. CDR1 is KGHSH, CDR2 LQKENI, per germline. V was clipped by 2 bases and J by 4 bases, with 5 bases between them. CDR3 size: 12 residues. CDR3 in DNA: TGTGCCAGCTCACCAGGAGTCTATGGCTACACCTTC. This sequence encodes CASSPGVYGYTF.

The chain couples TRBV7-9 to TRBJ1-3; TRBD1 agrees at 9 bases. Germline CDR1 and CDR2: SEHNR and FQNEAQ (reference sequence). The length of the CDR3 is 17 residues. Trimming took 2 bases from V and 0 from J; bases not matched to a gene: 5. CDR3 in amino acids: CASSLWDRESSGNTIYF. Written as DNA, the CDR3 is TGTGCCAGCAGCTTATGGGACAGGGAGAGCTCTGGAAACACCATATATTTT.

CDR3 sequence reads: CAWSLQGIYEKLFF. DNA for the CDR3: TGTGCCTGGAGCCTGCAGGGAATTTATGAAAAACTGTTTTTT. The gene calls are TRBV30 and TRBJ1-4, with a tentative D call TRBD1 (5 bases). The CDR3 is 14 residues long. V was clipped by 3 bases and J by 6 bases, with 14 bases between them. Germline V gene sequence: CDR1 GTSNPN, CDR2 SVGIG (reference sequence).

V usage is TRBV12-5 and J usage is TRBJ2-5; 9 nucleotides align to TRBD1. Germline CDR1 is LGHNT and CDR2 is FRNRAP. This CDR3 contains 15 residues. V shed 1 base and J 8 bases; nucleotides not matched to a gene: 8. The CDR3 DNA sequence: TGTGCTAGTGGTTTGGGTGGACAGGGGACCCACACCCAGTACTTC. Its translation: CASGLGGQGTHTQYF. The whole variable domain, filled in from reference TRBV12-5 and TRBJ2-5, reads DARVTQTPRHKVTEMGQEVTMRCQPILGHNTVFWYRQTMMQGLELLAYFRNRAPLDDSGMPKDRFSAEMPDATLATLKIQPSEPRDSAVYFCASGLGGQGTHTQYFGPGTRLLVL.

This clone was seen only a few times. The J gene is TRBJ1-2, the V gene TRBV7-2; D is undetermined. CDR1 and CDR2 (germline): SGHTA, FQGNSA. There are 13 residues in the CDR3. V was trimmed by 3 bases and J by 0 bases, leaving 5 bases between them. CDR3 residues: CASSFGANYGYTF. For the CDR3, the DNA is TGTGCCAGCAGCTTCGGGGCTAACTATGGCTACACCTTC.

The rearrangement links TRBV12-5 to TRBJ2-1; 8 positions match TRBD2. In germline, CDR1 is LGHNT, CDR2 FRNRAP. This CDR3 is built from 17 residues. V lost 5 bases and J lost 4; bases outside the gene matches: 13. CDR3 in DNA: TGTGCTAGTGGTGCCCCCACGGGAGGGCGACTATACAATGAGCAGTTCTTC. It specifies CASGAPTGGRLYNEQFF.

This clone was counted once. J is TRBJ2-3 and V is TRBV19, with 11 bases that match TRBD2. The CDR3 is 16 amino acids. The J segment lost 3 bases and the V segment lost 5 bases, leaving 7 bases of the junction unmatched. The germline CDR1 and CDR2 sequences are LNHDA and SQIVND (reference sequence). The CDR3, as DNA: TGTGCCAGTAGTGTCCTCGGGACTAGCGGTACAGATACGCAGTATTTT. This codes for CASSVLGTSGTDTQYF.

The chain is built from TRBV7-2 and TRBJ2-1; 9 bases match TRBD2. The CDR3 contains 14 residues. Germline V lookup: CDR1 SGHTA, CDR2 FQGNSA. V trimming: 0 bases; J trimming: 10 bases; junction bases outside the gene matches: 4. CDR3 in amino acids: CASSLASGRMEQFF. The CDR3 bases are TGTGCCAGCAGCTTAGCTAGCGGGAGAATGGAGCAGTTCTTC.

Only a few counts were recorded for this clone. The genes are TRBV5-4 and TRBJ1-2; 9 nucleotides line up with TRBD1. CDR1 and CDR2 (germline): SGHNT, YYREEE (reference sequence). V was pared by 5 bases and J by 6 bases, with 5 bases of the junction left unmatched. The CDR3 covers 13 residues. CDR3 loop: CASRHRDRDGYTF. CDR3 bases: TGTGCCAGCAGGCACCGGGACAGGGATGGCTACACCTTC.

J is TRBJ2-3 and V is TRBV10-3; TRBD2 might be the D (5 bases). The CDR3 runs 17 residues. Trimming removed 8 bases at V and 0 bases at J, with 21 bases between. Germline assignment: CDR1 ENHRY and CDR2 SYGVKD. In nucleotides, the CDR3 is TGTGCCATCGGCCGCCATATGGGCGGGCTCAGCACAGATACGCAGTATTTT. It is translated as CAIGRHMGGLSTDTQYF.

The chain uses TRBV19 and TRBJ1-5; D may be TRBD1 (6 bases). Germline V gene lookup returns CDR1 LNHDA and CDR2 SQIVND (reference sequence). The CDR3 spans 13 residues. V was shortened by 6 bases and J by 4 bases, with 10 bases between the two germline ends. The CDR3 nucleotides read TGTGCCAGTAGCTACAGGGTAAATCAGCCCCAGCATTTT. Its translation is CASSYRVNQPQHF.

The chain carries TRBV2 and TRBJ1-1, with 10 bases identical to TRBD1. Per germline, CDR1 SNHLY and CDR2 FYNNEI. V gave up 6 bases and J gave up 0 bases; unmatched junction bases: 4. The CDR3 covers 15 residues. The chain's CDR3 is CASRAGTGVNTEAFF. DNA of the CDR3: TGTGCCAGCAGGGCCGGGACAGGGGTGAACACTGAAGCTTTCTTT.

The rearrangement joins TRBV4-3 to TRBJ2-7, with D possibly TRBD1 on 6 matching bases. The CDR3 has 15 amino acids. Germline V gene data show CDR1 as LGHNA and CDR2 as YSLEER. Trimming shortened V by 1 base and J by 0 bases, and 10 bases separated the two germline ends. CDR3 nucleotides: TGCGCCAGCAGCCAAGGGGACACCCGCTCCTACGAGCAGTACTTC. This codes for CASSQGDTRSYEQYF.

J is TRBJ2-3 and V is TRBV7-2, with 8 bases fitting TRBD1. The trim removed 5 bases at V and 1 base at J, leaving 14 bases unmatched. The CDR3 contains 18 residues. Per germline, CDR1 SGHTA and CDR2 FQGNSA. The chain's CDR3 is CASSPPGTGAPRTDTQYF. The CDR3 DNA is TGTGCCAGCAGCCCCCCCGGGACAGGAGCACCCCGCACAGATACGCAGTATTTT. The full variable domain, in which reference TRBV7-2 and TRBJ2-3 provide the parts outside the CDR3, is GAGVSQSPSNKVTEKGKDVELRCDPISGHTALYWYRQSLGQGLEFLIYFQGNSAPDKSGLPSDRFSAERTGGSVSTLTIQRTQQEDSAVYLCASSPPGTGAPRTDTQYFGPGTRLTVL.

This chain connects TRBV5-1 to TRBJ2-1; no reliable D call. Trimming cost V 0 bases and J 4 bases, with 5 bases left between them. Per germline, CDR1 SGHRS and CDR2 YFSETQ. This CDR3 contains 13 residues. This CDR3 is CASSLGGYNEQFF. The DNA of the CDR3 is TGCGCCAGCAGCTTGGGAGGTTACAATGAGCAGTTCTTC.

This clone appeared a single time. The chain couples TRBV6-2 or TRBV6-3 to TRBJ2-7; 8 bases fit TRBD2. CDR3 size: 16 residues. V lost 5 bases, J lost 1 base, and 10 bases stayed unmatched. Looked up from germline, CDR1 is MNHEY and CDR2 is SVGEGT. CDR3 residues: CASSPGGTTPSYEQYF. DNA for the CDR3: TGTGCCAGCAGTCCGGGGGGGACAACACCGTCCTACGAGCAGTACTTC.

This chain connects TRBV15 to TRBJ2-3, with D perhaps TRBD2 (7 bases). Germline V CDR1 and CDR2: LNHNV, YYDKDF (reference sequence). V was cut by 9 bases and J by 4 bases, with 29 bases left in between. The CDR3 length is 18 residues. This CDR3 reads CATAQGWMEGGPPDTQYF. In DNA form, the CDR3 reads TGTGCCACGGCACAGGGTTGGATGGAGGGAGGGCCCCCAGATACGCAGTATTTT.

The chain recombines TRBV4-1 with TRBJ2-5; 10 nucleotides align to TRBD2. V lost 1 base to trimming and J lost 0 bases; unmatched junction nucleotides: 2. This CDR3 is 16 amino acids long. Germline CDR1 MGHRA, CDR2 YSYEKL. CDR3 amino acids: CASSQGTSGYQETQYF. The CDR3, as DNA: TGCGCCAGCAGCCAAGGGACTAGCGGATACCAAGAGACCCAGTACTTC.

This clone occurred once. The chain employs TRBV12-3 or TRBV12-4 and TRBJ1-2, with 8 bases matching TRBD1. With 5 bases clipped from V and 7 bases from J, the junction kept 3 bases outside the gene matches. This CDR3 has 12 amino acids. The CDR3 coding sequence is TGTGCCAGCAGTGGACAGGGAGGTGGCTACACCTTC. Amino acid sequence: CASSGQGGGYTF.

The chain joins TRBV5-1 to TRBJ2-5, with 12 nucleotides matching TRBD1. V gave up 5 bases and J gave up 4 bases; unmatched junction bases: 12. Germline V lookup: CDR1 SGHRS, CDR2 YFSETQ. CDR3 length equals 17 residues. As DNA, the CDR3 is TGCGCCAGCAGTTACGGGACAGGGGGCGCTTGGTTAGAGACCCAGTACTTC. Protein: CASSYGTGGAWLETQYF. The variable domain in full, completed from reference TRBV5-1 and TRBJ2-5, reads KAGVTQTPRYLIKTRGQQVTLSCSPISGHRSVSWYQQTPGQGLQFLFEYFSETQRNKGNFPGRFSGRQFSNSRSEMNVSTLELGDSALYLCASSYGTGGAWLETQYFGPGTRLLVL.

This chain uses TRBV2 with TRBJ1-5; 8 bases agree with TRBD1. This CDR3 is 15 amino acids long. Germline CDR1 reads SNHLY; CDR2 reads FYNNEI. V lost 5 bases to trimming and J lost 7 bases; unmatched junction nucleotides: 10. The CDR3 loop reads CASSYIQGAEQPQHF. In DNA, the CDR3 is TGTGCCAGCAGTTACATCCAGGGGGCAGAACAGCCCCAGCATTTT. The whole variable domain, remainder taken from reference TRBV2 and TRBJ1-5, is EPEVTQTPSHQVTQMGQEVILRCVPISNHLYFYWYRQILGQKVEFLVSFYNNEISEKSEIFDDQFSVERPDGSNFTLKIRSTKLEDSAMYFCASSYIQGAEQPQHFGDGTRLSIL.

This chain uses TRBV7-9 with TRBJ2-1; 8 nucleotides agree with TRBD2. V was clipped by 0 bases and J by 7 bases; unmatched bases: 8. CDR3 length: 16 residues. The germline gives CDR1 SEHNR, CDR2 FQNEAQ (reference sequence). The CDR3 spells CASSLAQGLGGNEQFF. The CDR3 nucleotides are TGTGCCAGCAGCTTAGCTCAGGGACTAGGGGGTAATGAGCAGTTCTTC. Full variable domain (rest looked up from reference TRBV7-9 and TRBJ2-1): DTGVSQNPRHKITKRGQNVTFRCDPISEHNRLYWYRQTLGQGPEFLTYFQNEAQLEKSRLLSDRFSAERPKGSFSTLEIQRTEQGDSAMYLCASSLAQGLGGNEQFFGPGTRLTVL.

V usage is TRBV7-9 and J usage is TRBJ1-1; maybe TRBD1 (6 bases). The V gene lost 3 bases and the J gene lost 4 bases, with 12 bases spanning the gap. This CDR3 contains 14 residues. Germline lookup yields CDR1 SEHNR and CDR2 FQNEAQ (reference sequence). The CDR3 protein is CASSFAGARTEAFF. In DNA form, the CDR3 reads TGTGCCAGCAGCTTTGCGGGGGCCCGCACTGAAGCTTTCTTT.

This clone was seen just once. The chain uses TRBV5-4 and TRBJ2-1; 7 bases agree with TRBD2. The germline CDR1 and CDR2 sequences are SGHNT and YYREEE (reference sequence). The CDR3 spans 16 residues. The trim removed 4 bases at V and 1 base at J, leaving 8 bases unmatched. CDR3 region: CASSPHSSGSYNEQFF. The CDR3 region has the DNA TGTGCCAGCAGCCCACATTCTAGCGGTTCCTACAATGAGCAGTTCTTC.